Below are 30 T cell receptor beta chains sequenced from a single sample in a study of blood T cell repertoires in COVID-19. Libraries were prepared by immunoSEQ multiplex PCR; TCRdb keeps only in-frame clonotypes and omits some of them. The profile shows more than 200,000 clones, 80% to 90% of them singletons. The sample consisted of peripheral blood. The receptors were gathered from a man aged 25-45 years with active or convalescent COVID-19.

This sequence joins TRBV11-1 and TRBJ2-5; 8 nucleotides line up with TRBD1. This CDR3 contains 14 residues. Germline CDR1 SGHAT, CDR2 FQDESV (reference sequence). Trimming at V came to 5 bases and at J to 4 bases, leaving 6 bases not matched to a gene. In DNA, the CDR3 is TGTGCCAGCAGCAATCGACAGGGGCCAGAGACCCAGTACTTC. As protein: CASSNRQGPETQYF.

This chain joins TRBV7-2 and TRBJ2-1; 9 bases line up with TRBD1. From germline, CDR1 is SGHTA and CDR2 FQGNSA. This CDR3 comprises 15 residues. After removal of 8 bases from V and 2 bases from J, the junction contained 7 bases not matched to a gene. CDR3 coding DNA: TGTGCCAGCGAGACTGGGACAGGGACCTACAATGAGCAGTTCTTC. Its translation is CASETGTGTYNEQFF.

The chain employs TRBV30 and TRBJ1-6; D may be TRBD1 (5 bases). CDR3 length: 16 amino acids. Per the germline V gene, CDR1 is GTSNPN and CDR2 is SVGIG (reference sequence). Trimming removed 5 bases from V and 7 bases from J, with 21 bases in between. Here the CDR3 DNA reads TGTGCCTGGGGCCCAGCAGGTGGGGGGTGGAATTCACCCCTCCACTTT. Translating it yields CAWGPAGGGWNSPLHF.

The rearrangement joins TRBV19 to TRBJ2-7, with 7 positions matching TRBD1. This CDR3 comprises 13 residues. The germline CDR1 and CDR2 sequences are LNHDA and SQIVND (reference sequence). After removal of 5 bases from V and 2 bases from J, the junction contained 3 bases not matched to a gene. The CDR3 protein is CASSYRGPYEQYF. Here the CDR3 DNA reads TGTGCCAGTAGTTACAGGGGTCCCTACGAGCAGTACTTC.

J is TRBJ2-3 and V is TRBV30; D gene ambiguous. CDR1 is GTSNPN, CDR2 SVGIG, per germline (reference sequence). The CDR3 spans 11 residues. Trimming removed 2 bases from V and 6 bases from J, with 6 bases in between. In nucleotides, the CDR3 is TGTGCCTGGAGTCTATCCGATACGCAGTATTTT. This sequence encodes CAWSLSDTQYF.

The chain combines TRBV7-9 with TRBJ2-1; D unresolved. The CDR3 consists of 13 residues. The germline V gene encodes CDR1 SEHNR and CDR2 FQNEAQ (reference sequence). V was cut by 0 bases and J by 4 bases, with 4 bases left in between. CDR3 loop: CASSLARYNEQFF. CDR3 DNA sequence: TGTGCCAGCAGCTTAGCCAGGTACAATGAGCAGTTCTTC.

The V and J genes are TRBV5-1 and TRBJ2-7; a possible D gene is TRBD1 (5 bases). The CDR3 totals 13 residues. Looked up from germline, CDR1 is SGHRS and CDR2 is YFSETQ. Trimming took off 1 base at V and 3 bases at J, with 8 bases between the two ends. CDR3: CASSLTTDYEQYF. The CDR3 bases are TGCGCCAGCAGCTTGACGACAGACTACGAGCAGTACTTC.

This clone was observed a handful of times. This chain links TRBV2 with TRBJ2-5, with 7 bases identical to TRBD2. The CDR3 contains 19 residues. V lost 8 bases, J lost 0 bases, and 21 bases stayed unmatched. Germline loops: CDR1 SNHLY, CDR2 FYNNEI. The CDR3 loop reads CASQHYLRSSGAYQETQYF. Written as DNA, the CDR3 is TGTGCCAGCCAACACTATTTACGCTCTAGCGGAGCTTACCAAGAGACCCAGTACTTC. The full variable domain, rest sourced from reference TRBV2 and TRBJ2-5, is EPEVTQTPSHQVTQMGQEVILRCVPISNHLYFYWYRQILGQKVEFLVSFYNNEISEKSEIFDDQFSVERPDGSNFTLKIRSTKLEDSAMYFCASQHYLRSSGAYQETQYFGPGTRLLVL.

This sequence joins TRBV6-5 and TRBJ1-2, with D unclear. Germline values: CDR1 MNHEY, CDR2 SVGAGI. V lost 4 bases, J lost 8 bases, and 17 bases lay in between. CDR3 length: 14 amino acids. CDR3 sequence: CASSFDGLAGGYTF. CDR3 in DNA: TGTGCCAGCAGTTTCGATGGACTAGCGGGAGGCTACACCTTC.

The chain couples TRBV7-9 to TRBJ2-2, with unresolved D. Germline V CDR1 and CDR2: SEHNR, FQNEAQ (reference sequence). CDR3 size: 12 residues. Trimming took 3 bases from V and 5 from J, leaving 4 bases between them. In DNA form, the CDR3 reads TGTGCCAGCAGCTTTCTGACCGGGGAGCTGTTTTTT. Amino acid sequence: CASSFLTGELFF.

This clone was recorded a few times. V gene TRBV19 combines with J gene TRBJ1-1, with 7 bases matching TRBD1. Germline CDR1 is LNHDA and CDR2 is SQIVND (reference sequence). V was pared by 6 bases and J by 6 bases, with 19 bases of the junction left unmatched. CDR3 length: 17 amino acids. CDR3 DNA: TGTGCCAGTAGCTTCCACTCCGGACAGGTTAGCTGGGCTGAAGCTTTCTTT. Translated, it gives CASSFHSGQVSWAEAFF. Looking up the rest from reference TRBV19 and TRBJ1-1 gives the full variable domain: DGGITQSPKYLFRKEGQNVTLSCEQNLNHDAMYWYRQDPGQGLRLIYYSQIVNDFQKGDIAEGYSVSREKKESFPLTVTSAQKNPTAFYLCASSFHSGQVSWAEAFFGQGTRLTVV.

The chain recombines TRBV6-5 with TRBJ2-7; maybe TRBD1 (5 bases). Germline V gene data show CDR1 as MNHEY and CDR2 as SVGAGI. The V end was cut by 7 bases, the J end by 5 bases, with 9 bases between. CDR3 size: 11 residues. DNA for the CDR3: TGTGCCAGCACCCAGGGCCACGAGCAGTACTTC. Translated: CASTQGHEQYF.

This chain joins TRBV6-5 and TRBJ1-3; D remains unclear. The CDR3 has 15 amino acids. Deletions cut 7 bases from V and 1 base from J, with 14 bases between. The V gene's germline CDR1 is MNHEY and CDR2 SVGAGI. CDR3: CASTKRGLSGNTIYF. The CDR3 region has the DNA TGTGCCAGCACCAAACGGGGTTTATCTGGAAACACCATATATTTT.

V usage is TRBV4-2 and J usage is TRBJ2-7; D may be TRBD2 (6 bases). V lost 0 bases, J lost 10 bases, and 16 bases lay in between. Germline loops: CDR1 LGHNA, CDR2 YNFKEQ. This CDR3 contains 14 residues. The CDR3 DNA is TGTGCCAGCAGCCAAGATCCCGGCGGGGCCGGCCAGTACTTC. As protein: CASSQDPGGAGQYF.

CDR3 loop: CATSQRGHNEQFF. CDR3 bases: TGTGCCACTTCCCAGCGGGGGCACAATGAGCAGTTCTTC. The genes are TRBV27 and TRBJ2-1; 8 positions match TRBD2. CDR1 and CDR2 from the germline V gene are MNHEY and SMNVEV (reference sequence). The CDR3 length is 13 residues. V was pared by 10 bases and J by 5 bases, with 7 bases of the junction left unmatched.

For the CDR3, the DNA is TGCGCCAGCAGTCAACTAGCGGGGAACACAGATACGCAGTATTTT. As protein: CASSQLAGNTDTQYF. The J gene is TRBJ2-3, the V gene TRBV10-2; 10 bases map to TRBD2. Germline CDR1 is WSHSY and CDR2 is SAAADI. The CDR3 totals 15 residues. Trimming took 5 bases from V and 2 from J; bases not matched to a gene: 4.

The rearrangement uses TRBV7-2 and TRBJ1-1, with TRBD1 as a possible D gene (6 bases). The CDR3 runs 16 residues. V lost 7 bases and J lost 6, with 24 bases in between. Germline V CDR1 and CDR2: SGHTA, FQGNSA. The CDR3 sequence: CASTHLPGDLVAEAFF. The CDR3 bases are TGTGCCAGCACCCACCTGCCAGGGGATTTGGTTGCTGAAGCTTTCTTT.

The V and J genes are TRBV6-5 and TRBJ1-1; 8 bases are a match to TRBD1. With V trimmed by 6 bases and J by 7 bases, 13 bases remained unmatched. The V gene's germline CDR1 is MNHEY and CDR2 SVGAGI. The CDR3 has 15 amino acids. The CDR3 loop is CASSHLTGGRLEAFF. The DNA for the CDR3 is TGTGCCAGCAGCCACCTAACAGGGGGAAGGCTTGAAGCTTTCTTT.

The rearrangement uses TRBV9 and TRBJ1-5; D gene unclear. CDR1 SGDLS and CDR2 YYNGEE come from the germline V gene. Trimming shortened V by 0 bases and J by 2 bases, and 6 bases separated the two germline ends. The CDR3 is made up of 14 amino acids. The CDR3 spells CASSVVEGNQPQHF. CDR3 DNA sequence: TGTGCCAGCAGCGTAGTAGAGGGCAATCAGCCCCAGCATTTT.

The V call is TRBV2, the J call TRBJ2-5, with TRBD2 matching 8 bases. J lost 2 bases, V lost 10 bases, and 9 bases had no gene match. Per germline, CDR1 SNHLY and CDR2 FYNNEI. This CDR3 contains 14 residues. CDR3 sequence: CATSLSGKQETQYF. The CDR3 DNA follows: TGTGCCACATCACTTAGCGGGAAGCAAGAGACCCAGTACTTC.

This clone was found a few times. V and J are TRBV19 and TRBJ1-6; no clear D gene. The length of the CDR3 is 13 residues. Per the germline V gene, CDR1 is LNHDA and CDR2 is SQIVND (reference sequence). Trimming took 6 bases from V and 7 from J, leaving 10 bases between them. CDR3 sequence (DNA): TGTGCCAGTAGGGAAACCAGGAATTCACCCCTCCACTTT. It encodes CASRETRNSPLHF.

V gene TRBV5-1 combines with J gene TRBJ2-7, with 8 positions matching TRBD2. This CDR3 contains 15 residues. The junction had 9 bases not matched to a gene; V was cut back by 6 bases and J by 1 base. Germline lookup yields CDR1 SGHRS and CDR2 YFSETQ. The CDR3 region is CASTPGGEKSYEQYF. Written as DNA, the CDR3 is TGCGCCAGCACCCCCGGGGGGGAGAAATCCTACGAGCAGTACTTC.

The table lists this clone with a few counts. The chain uses TRBV7-9 and TRBJ1-5, with a possible D match to TRBD1 (6 bases). Trimming cost V 5 bases and J 7 bases, with 15 bases left between them. The germline V gene has CDR1 SEHNR and CDR2 FQNEAQ (reference sequence). CDR3 length: 14 amino acids. The CDR3 DNA is TGTGCCAGCAGCGGCAGGGGTTCACGACAGCCCCAGCATTTT. It encodes CASSGRGSRQPQHF.

The rearrangement links TRBV5-1 to TRBJ1-1; no definite D call. CDR1 and CDR2 (germline): SGHRS, YFSETQ. The CDR3 length is 13 residues. The V end lost 0 bases, the J end lost 5 bases, and 8 bases lay between the germline ends. CDR3 amino acids: CASSLGALTEAFF. The DNA of the CDR3 is TGCGCCAGCAGCTTGGGGGCCTTAACTGAAGCTTTCTTT.

The V call is TRBV2, the J call TRBJ2-1, with TRBD2 matching over 9 bases. The CDR3 loop spans 16 amino acids. J lost 2 bases, V lost 5 bases, and 7 bases had no gene match. CDR1 and CDR2 (germline): SNHLY, FYNNEI. The CDR3 loop reads CASSQDSGGAYNEQFF. The CDR3 DNA reads as TGTGCCAGCAGTCAGGATAGCGGGGGTGCCTACAATGAGCAGTTCTTC.

A few counts support this clone. The V call is TRBV6-5, the J call TRBJ1-2; D might be TRBD1 (5 bases). The CDR3 has 15 amino acids. Germline V lookup: CDR1 MNHEY, CDR2 SVGAGI. The ends were cut back, 5 bases at V and 4 bases at J, with 17 bases in the middle. The CDR3 sequence: CASSPSLGRAYGYTF. In nucleotides, the CDR3 is TGTGCCAGCAGTCCCTCCCTCGGCAGGGCCTATGGCTACACCTTC.

The chain carries TRBV4-2 and TRBJ1-5, with TRBD1 matching 7 bases. The trim removed 4 bases at V and 2 bases at J, leaving 2 bases unmatched. From germline, CDR1 is LGHNA and CDR2 YNFKEQ. The CDR3 loop spans 14 amino acids. CDR3 residues: CASSLGTGNQPQHF. CDR3 in DNA: TGTGCCAGCAGCCTAGGGACAGGCAATCAGCCCCAGCATTTT.

This chain connects TRBV27 to TRBJ1-4; the D is unclear. The CDR3 covers 15 residues. Germline V CDR1 and CDR2: MNHEY, SMNVEV (reference sequence). The ends were cut back, 3 bases at V and 0 bases at J, with 8 bases in the middle. CDR3 nucleotides: TGTGCCAGCAGTTTCACGGGTGCAACTAATGAAAAACTGTTTTTT. Its protein is CASSFTGATNEKLFF.

V and J are TRBV19 and TRBJ1-4; 8 nucleotides align to TRBD1. With V trimmed by 6 bases and J by 10 bases, 7 bases remained unmatched. The CDR3 has 13 amino acids. From germline, CDR1 is LNHDA and CDR2 SQIVND (reference sequence). Written as DNA, the CDR3 is TGTGCCAGTAGCCGACAGGGGTCTGGAAAACTGTTTTTT. The encoded protein is CASSRQGSGKLFF. Based on the CDR3 plus reference TRBV19 and TRBJ1-4, the full variable domain is DGGITQSPKYLFRKEGQNVTLSCEQNLNHDAMYWYRQDPGQGLRLIYYSQIVNDFQKGDIAEGYSVSREKKESFPLTVTSAQKNPTAFYLCASSRQGSGKLFFGSGTQLSVL.

The V and J genes are TRBV3-1 (or the pseudogene TRBV3-2) and TRBJ1-1; D unclear. The ends were cut back, 3 bases at V and 0 bases at J, with 11 bases in the middle. Germline assignment: CDR1 LGHDT and CDR2 YNNKEL (reference sequence). This CDR3 has 15 residues. The CDR3 spells CASSHSDGMNTEAFF. CDR3 DNA sequence: TGTGCCAGCAGCCATAGCGACGGCATGAACACTGAAGCTTTCTTT.